These 30 T cell receptor beta chains came from one sample sequenced in a study of Ad26.COV2.S vaccination and SARS-CoV-2 variants. Treatment meaning: 19 received Ad26.COV2.S at low or high dose, single or two shots; several received placebo; per-sample allocation not given. Vaccine and placebo recipients were sampled on day 63 after the first injection. TCRdb's table, derived via immunoSEQ multiplex PCR, lists solely in-frame clones and lacks some. The data show about 430,000 clones, around 90% seen once. The material was peripheral blood, obtained in a trial of Ad26.COV2.S vaccine versus placebo. These TCRs come from a person between 18 and 65 years old who received the Ad26.COV2.S COVID-19 vaccine or a placebo.

The gene calls are TRBV2 and TRBJ2-2, with no clear D. Germline values: CDR1 SNHLY, CDR2 FYNNEI. With 7 bases removed from V and 4 bases from J, the gap between germline ends came to 19 bases. The CDR3 is 16 amino acids. The DNA for the CDR3 is TGTGCCAGCAAAGACCAACAGCAATCTCTCACCGGGGAGCTGTTTTTT. Its protein is CASKDQQQSLTGELFF.

This clone was found a few times. This chain joins TRBV19 and TRBJ2-2; 12 positions match TRBD2. The ends lost 5 bases at V and 8 bases at J; junction bases unmatched: 15. Per germline, CDR1 LNHDA and CDR2 SQIVND (reference sequence). CDR3 size: 18 residues. Here the CDR3 reads CASSLRLAGALTDGELFF. The CDR3 bases are TGTGCCAGTAGTTTGCGACTAGCGGGAGCCTTAACAGATGGGGAGCTGTTTTTT.

The gene calls are TRBV9 and TRBJ2-1, with D possibly being TRBD1 (6 bases). The ends were cut back, 0 bases at V and 4 bases at J, with 20 bases in the middle. The CDR3 length is 18 residues. Germline CDR1 and CDR2: SGDLS and YYNGEE. Here the CDR3 DNA reads TGTGCCAGCAGCGTAGAGGGGAGTGAAGACAGGCCTTACAATGAGCAGTTCTTC. Its protein is CASSVEGSEDRPYNEQFF.

The CDR3 here is CASSQEVGYGAEAFF. In nucleotides, the CDR3 is TGCGCCAGCAGCCAAGAGGTAGGGTATGGGGCTGAAGCTTTCTTT. The chain couples TRBV4-1 to TRBJ1-1, with no clear D. The germline gives CDR1 MGHRA, CDR2 YSYEKL. The CDR3 length is 15 residues. V was cut by 0 bases and J by 6 bases, with 14 bases left in between.

The rearrangement uses TRBV9 and TRBJ1-2; TRBD1 agrees at 9 bases. CDR1 and CDR2 (germline): SGDLS, YYNGEE. CDR3 length: 15 residues. The junction had 8 bases not matched to a gene; V was cut back by 3 bases and J by 5 bases. The CDR3 is CASSAGDRVEYGYTF. In nucleotides, the CDR3 is TGTGCCAGCAGCGCGGGGGACAGGGTGGAGTATGGCTACACCTTC.

Only a few counts were recorded for this clone. The rearrangement uses TRBV7-2 and TRBJ2-2; D remains ambiguous. Looked up from germline, CDR1 is SGHTA and CDR2 is FQGNSA. Trimming took 1 base from V and 4 from J, leaving 7 bases between them. This CDR3 has 14 amino acids. Here the CDR3 DNA reads TGTGCCAGCAGCTTAGGCCTAGGCACCGGGGAGCTGTTTTTT. Protein product: CASSLGLGTGELFF.

The J gene is TRBJ1-2, the V gene TRBV13; D might be TRBD1 (5 bases). The CDR3 has 15 amino acids. V lost 5 bases to trimming and J lost 4 bases, with 17 bases between them. The germline V gene encodes CDR1 PRHDT and CDR2 FYEKMQ (reference sequence). The CDR3, as DNA: TGTGCCAGCAGCGCCGACGACAGACCGGGCTATGGCTACACCTTC. This gives the protein CASSADDRPGYGYTF.

This chain uses TRBV6-6 with TRBJ1-1; 8 bases match TRBD1. CDR3 length: 13 residues. Germline lookup yields CDR1 MNHNY and CDR2 SVGAGI (reference sequence). The V segment lost 6 bases and the J segment 7 bases; nucleotides outside the gene matches: 7. In DNA form, the CDR3 reads TGTGCCAGCAGACGGACAGGGATGGATGAAGCTTTCTTT. It specifies CASRRTGMDEAFF.

This clone came up once. CDR3 nucleotides: TGTGCCAGCAGTTACGGCCTAGTTATTAATGAGCAGTTCTTC. It translates to CASSYGLVINEQFF. The rearrangement uses TRBV6-5 and TRBJ2-1, with D hard to call. CDR1 MNHEY and CDR2 SVGAGI come from the germline V gene. The CDR3 sequence is 14 residues long. V was pared by 2 bases and J by 7 bases, with 12 bases between.

The rearrangement uses TRBV10-2 and TRBJ2-2; TRBD2 matches 13 bases. CDR1 and CDR2 (germline): WSHSY, SAAADI. The V and J ends lost 8 bases and 4 bases, in that order; junction bases with no gene match: 1. This CDR3 comprises 14 residues. This CDR3 is CASGLAGVTGELFF. The CDR3 DNA reads as TGCGCCAGCGGACTAGCGGGAGTCACCGGGGAGCTGTTTTTT.

The rearrangement joins TRBV6-5 to TRBJ2-3; D not certain. Trimming pared 0 bases from V and 6 bases from J, leaving 7 bases between. Germline lookup yields CDR1 MNHEY and CDR2 SVGAGI. This CDR3 has 13 residues. The CDR3 spells CASSYSSKDTQYF. CDR3 DNA: TGTGCCAGCAGTTACTCGAGCAAGGATACGCAGTATTTT.

This chain joins TRBV19 and TRBJ2-3, with a weak D call TRBD2 (7 bases). This CDR3 spans 14 amino acids. V lost 4 bases and J 6 bases, leaving 14 bases between the germline ends. CDR1 is LNHDA, CDR2 SQIVND, per germline (reference sequence). This CDR3 reads CASSKGGVWDTQYF. CDR3 coding DNA: TGTGCCAGTAGTAAGGGGGGGGTATGGGATACGCAGTATTTT. Together with reference TRBV19 and TRBJ2-3, the CDR3 gives the full variable domain: DGGITQSPKYLFRKEGQNVTLSCEQNLNHDAMYWYRQDPGQGLRLIYYSQIVNDFQKGDIAEGYSVSREKKESFPLTVTSAQKNPTAFYLCASSKGGVWDTQYFGPGTRLTVL.

The chain links TRBV19 to TRBJ2-3, with 8 positions matching TRBD2. V was pared by 0 bases and J by 7 bases, with 12 bases of the junction left unmatched. The CDR3 runs 17 residues. From germline, CDR1 is LNHDA and CDR2 SQIVND (reference sequence). The CDR3 region has the DNA TGTGCCAGTAGTATAGAGGGGACTAGTTACCCTCGGAATACGCAGTATTTT. Translating gives CASSIEGTSYPRNTQYF.

V and J are TRBV19 and TRBJ2-1; no reliable D call. The CDR3 spans 14 residues. Between the trimmed V and J ends, which lost 3 bases and 3 bases, there was a span of 9 bases. CDR1 is LNHDA, CDR2 SQIVND, per germline (reference sequence). CDR3 coding DNA: TGTGCCAGTAGTATTAGGCTAGTCTACAATGAGCAGTTCTTC. Protein product: CASSIRLVYNEQFF.

This clone was picked up one time. This chain uses TRBV14 with TRBJ2-7; 9 bases map to TRBD1. This CDR3 comprises 15 residues. J gave up 3 bases and V 5 bases, and 8 bases lay outside the gene matches. Germline V gene lookup returns CDR1 SGHDN and CDR2 FVKESK. CDR3 bases: TGTGCCAGCAGCTCGCCGGGACAGGGCGTCTACGAGCAGTACTTC. Translation: CASSSPGQGVYEQYF.

The chain couples TRBV30 to TRBJ2-1; no reliable D call. The ends were cut back, 2 bases at V and 4 bases at J, with 9 bases in the middle. The CDR3 runs to 13 residues. CDR1 is GTSNPN, CDR2 SVGIG, per germline (reference sequence). The CDR3 nucleotides are TGTGCCTGGAGTTCTGGGATGTACAATGAGCAGTTCTTC. Translated, it gives CAWSSGMYNEQFF.

The rearrangement uses TRBV9 and TRBJ2-7; 8 bases are a match to TRBD1. Trimming cost V 4 bases and J 5 bases; bases outside gene matches: 14. The CDR3 totals 16 residues. Germline loops: CDR1 SGDLS, CDR2 YYNGEE. DNA of the CDR3: TGTGCCAGCAGCCCTTCGGTAGGACAGGGTGAGGACGAGCAGTACTTC. This sequence encodes CASSPSVGQGEDEQYF.

V and J are TRBV7-9 and TRBJ1-4; 7 nucleotides line up with TRBD1. Germline assignment: CDR1 SEHNR and CDR2 FQNEAQ (reference sequence). V dropped 5 bases and J dropped 6; count of bases not matched to a gene: 6. The CDR3 covers 14 residues. CDR3 DNA: TGTGCCAGCAGCCGCCGGGACAGTCATGAAAAACTGTTTTTT. This translates into CASSRRDSHEKLFF.

As DNA, the CDR3 is TGCGCCAGCAGGAGGACTAGCGGGGCGAACACCGGGGAGCTGTTTTTT. This translates into CASRRTSGANTGELFF. This sequence joins TRBV10-2 and TRBJ2-2; 12 bases align to TRBD2. The CDR3 is 16 amino acids. J was trimmed by 0 bases and V by 6 bases; bases with no gene match: 2. Per germline, CDR1 WSHSY and CDR2 SAAADI.

In DNA, the CDR3 is TGTGCCAGCAGTGCCGGGACTAGCGGGAGCAATGAGCAGTTCTTC. As protein: CASSAGTSGSNEQFF. V usage is TRBV28 and J usage is TRBJ2-1; the match to TRBD2 covers 14 bases. V lost 5 bases, J lost 6 bases, and 3 bases stayed unmatched. This CDR3 has 15 residues. Germline V CDR1 and CDR2: MDHEN, SYDVKM.

This clone has just one count. This rearrangement joins TRBV7-9 to TRBJ1-2, with a weak D call TRBD1 (6 bases). Trimming pared 4 bases from V and 8 bases from J, leaving 23 bases between. CDR3 length equals 16 residues. Looked up from germline, CDR1 is SEHNR and CDR2 is FQNEAQ (reference sequence). DNA of the CDR3: TGTGCCAGCAGCTGGACCTTCGACAGGCGCGAAGAGGGCTACACCTTC. Translated: CASSWTFDRREEGYTF.

The chain carries TRBV14 and TRBJ1-3, with a possible D match to TRBD1 (6 bases). There are 18 residues in the CDR3. The germline V gene has CDR1 SGHDN and CDR2 FVKESK. V was clipped by 0 bases and J by 0 bases, with 15 bases between them. CDR3 sequence reads: CASSQDRSGVLSGNTIYF. In nucleotides, the CDR3 is TGTGCCAGCAGCCAAGATCGGTCAGGGGTCCTCTCTGGAAACACCATATATTTT.

CDR3 residues: CASSLLGVNGYTF. In nucleotides, the CDR3 is TGTGCCAGCAGTTTATTGGGGGTGAATGGCTACACCTTC. The rearrangement joins TRBV12-3 or TRBV12-4 to TRBJ1-2, with D possibly being TRBD1 (5 bases). The CDR3 extends over 13 amino acids. Trimming left V 2 bases short and J 6 bases short, with 10 bases between.

The J gene is TRBJ2-3, the V gene TRBV9, with TRBD1 matching 9 bases. Germline CDR1 SGDLS, CDR2 YYNGEE. V trimming: 2 bases; J trimming: 2 bases; junction bases outside the gene matches: 6. The CDR3 has 16 amino acids. CDR3 in amino acids: CASSVGQGRYTDTQYF. The CDR3 DNA reads TGTGCCAGCAGCGTCGGACAGGGGCGATACACAGATACGCAGTATTTT.

This chain uses TRBV7-9 with TRBJ2-3; 7 bases line up with TRBD2. CDR3 length equals 16 residues. Germline V gives CDR1 SEHNR, CDR2 FQNEAQ (reference sequence). The V segment lost 3 bases and the J segment 6 bases; nucleotides outside the gene matches: 12. In DNA, the CDR3 is TGTGCCAGCAGCTTGTCCTCGGCGGGAGTTCACGATACGCAGTATTTT. This gives the protein CASSLSSAGVHDTQYF.

V gene TRBV7-3 combines with J gene TRBJ2-3, with a weak D call TRBD2 (5 bases). Trimming took off 3 bases at V and 2 bases at J, with 15 bases between the two ends. CDR3 length: 16 residues. The germline gives CDR1 SGHTA, CDR2 FQGTGA. The CDR3 here is CASSLVGGQVTDTQYF. CDR3 nucleotide sequence: TGTGCCAGCAGCTTGGTTGGAGGTCAGGTCACAGATACGCAGTATTTT.

This clone was seen a few times. The chain employs TRBV29-1 and TRBJ2-2; D call uncertain. Germline V gene sequence: CDR1 SQVTM, CDR2 ANQGSEA. The CDR3 spans 12 residues. The germline V and J ends were trimmed by 7 bases and 4 bases, with 10 bases remaining between them. DNA for the CDR3: TGCAGCGGTCGACTGAGCACCGGGGAGCTGTTTTTT. It translates to CSGRLSTGELFF.

This chain uses TRBV7-6 with TRBJ2-7; no reliable D call. Trimming removed 1 base at V and 5 bases at J, with 9 bases between. Looked up from germline, CDR1 is SGHVS and CDR2 is FNYEAQ. The CDR3 extends over 13 amino acids. CDR3 coding DNA: TGTGCCAGCAGCTTAGATCTGGGTGACGAGCAGTACTTC. Translated: CASSLDLGDEQYF.

This chain uses TRBV7-9 with TRBJ2-2; TRBD2 matches 12 bases. The length of the CDR3 is 16 residues. J gave up 6 bases and V 6 bases, and 8 bases lay outside the gene matches. Germline CDR1 is SEHNR and CDR2 is FQNEAQ (reference sequence). The CDR3 reads CASSLTSGRAAGELFF. DNA for the CDR3: TGTGCCAGCAGTCTGACTAGCGGGAGAGCTGCCGGGGAGCTGTTTTTT.

V is TRBV28 and J is TRBJ2-3, with TRBD2 matching over 14 bases. Germline-derived CDR1 and CDR2 are MDHEN and SYDVKM. V gave up 2 bases and J gave up 6 bases; unmatched junction bases: 7. This CDR3 has 17 amino acids. CDR3: CASSLTGTSGRFDTQYF. For the CDR3, the DNA is TGTGCCAGCAGTTTAACTGGGACTAGCGGGAGATTTGATACGCAGTATTTT.